This TCR beta chain appears in the sequencing data of a study of graft-versus-host responses after intestinal transplantation. Study in general: Recipients got multivisceral, liver-intestinal, or isolated intestinal transplants.

Some clones are missing from TCRdb's copy, which holds only in-frame ones; the method was immunoSEQ multiplex PCR. The sample contains about 120,000 clones, around 93% of which appear only once. Comment on this clone: Its antigen is not known.

Trimming took 1 base from V and 2 from J, leaving 9 bases between them. CDR3 length equals 14 residues. Germline V CDR1 and CDR2: SGHAT, FQNNGV. The sequence came from a human donor who received an intestinal transplant. The V call is TRBV11-2, the J call TRBJ2-7; D could derive from TRBD1 or TRBD2 (5 bases each). This specimen consisted of unstimulated CD8+ T cells sorted from spleen or lymph node cells, obtained before intestinal transplant. The CDR3 region is CASSLVVGAYEQYF. CDR3 nucleotides: TGTGCCAGCAGCTTAGTGGTGGGGGCCTACGAGCAGTACTTC.